Listed below are T cell receptor beta chains from one sample, sequenced in a study of graft-versus-host responses after intestinal transplantation. For these TCRs, the target antigens are not known. The assay was immunoSEQ multiplex PCR, and TCRdb's table has in-frame clones only and misses some. The table shows more than 65,000 clones, with roughly nine tenths occurring only once. Sequences were derived from unstimulated CD4+ T cells sorted from spleen or lymph node cells, sampled before intestinal transplant. These receptors all come from a human donor who received an intestinal transplant. Both conserved end residues are part of each CDR3. A D gene is named only where the DNA matches it firmly. For some rows the clone size is stated as once, few or many, or as a class when expanded; others skip it.

v_gene	d_gene	j_gene	abundance	CDR3aa	CDR3nt
TRBV11-3	-	TRBJ1-1	-	CASSSDRRWTEAFF	TGTGCCAGCAGCTCAGACAGGAGGTGGACTGAAGCTTTCTTT
TRBV28	TRBD1	TRBJ1-6	-	CASSTSKTGGGPNSPLHF	TGTGCCAGCAGTACCTCCAAAACAGGGGGCGGCCCAAATTCACCCCTCCACTTT
TRBV28	-	TRBJ1-5	few	CASRESNQPQHF	TGTGCCAGCAGGGAGAGCAATCAGCCCCAGCATTTT
TRBV30	TRBD1	TRBJ1-4	few	CAWSSGTGVVEKLFF	TGTGCCTGGAGCTCCGGGACAGGGGTGGTTGAAAAACTGTTTTTT
TRBV2	-	TRBJ1-2	-	CGLRGGSGYTF	TGTGGACTCAGGGGAGGGAGTGGGTACACCTTC
TRBV6-5	-	TRBJ2-7	once	CASSYAGTYEQYF	TGTGCCAGCAGTTACGCGGGAACCTACGAGCAGTACTTC
TRBV6-5	TRBD1	TRBJ2-7	-	CASQYGTGYEQYF	TGTGCCAGTCAATATGGGACAGGCTACGAGCAGTACTTC
TRBV6-1	-	TRBJ2-2	-	CASSEPPGTGELFF	TGTGCCAGCAGTGAACCCCCAGGGACCGGGGAGCTGTTTTTT
TRBV11-2	TRBD1	TRBJ2-7	few	CASSINRGKTYEQYF	TGTGCCAGCAGCATAAACAGGGGGAAGACCTACGAGCAGTACTTC
TRBV19	TRBD2	TRBJ2-5	-	CASSTSGRAKTQYF	TGTGCCAGTAGTACTAGCGGGAGGGCCAAGACCCAGTACTTC
TRBV5-6	TRBD1	TRBJ1-2	-	CASSLAGTGDHYGYTF	TGTGCCAGCAGCTTGGCCGGGACAGGGGATCACTATGGCTACACCTTC